These 19 T cell receptor beta chains were sequenced from one sample in a study of T cell clonality in common variable immunodeficiency. Clones were read by immunoSEQ multiplex PCR, and TCRdb kept only the in-frame ones, dropping some. The sample is made up of under 40,000 clones, none counted only once. The sample consisted of peripheral blood mononuclear cells. The origin of the receptors is a person between 18 and 70 years old in good health.

This clone was recorded at least ten times. The read comes to an end 3 residues before the CDR3 does, leaving the germline J gene to fill in the end. The genes are TRBV6-2 or TRBV6-3 and TRBJ2-7; D perhaps matches TRBD1 (5 bases). From germline, CDR1 is MNHEY and CDR2 SVGEGT. The CDR3 has 13 residues. V lost 2 bases to trimming and J lost 3 bases, with 8 bases between them. Here the CDR3 reads CASSYEDNYEQYF. CDR3 bases read: TGTGCCAGCAGTTACGAGGACAACTACGAG.

The table lists this clone with a few counts. Incomplete CDR3 DNA: TGTGCCAGCTCACCACCGGGGGGAGAGTTGAACTATGGC. Protein product: CASSPPGGELNYG. The whole CDR3 protein reads CASSPPGGELNYGYTF. The V call is TRBV18, the J call TRBJ1-2, with D possibly being TRBD1 (5 bases). The read ends 3 residues before the CDR3 terminus; that terminus is restored from the germline J gene. The CDR3 spans 16 residues. CDR1 and CDR2 (germline): KGHSH, LQKENI. V lost 0 bases and J 2 bases, leaving 13 bases between the germline ends.

This clone was picked up many times. The CDR3 extends 3 residues past the end of the read, so its final part is completed from the germline J gene. The V and J genes are TRBV5-4 and TRBJ2-3, with D possibly TRBD1 on 6 matching bases. CDR3 length: 16 residues. Germline assignment: CDR1 SGHNT and CDR2 YYREEE (reference sequence). Trimming took off 4 bases at V and 0 bases at J, with 15 bases between the two ends. The chain's CDR3 is CASSTGTLTSTDTQYF. The DNA read from the CDR3 is TGTGCCAGCAGCACAGGGACACTTACTAGCACAGATACG.

This clone was seen ten or more times. The CDR3 extends 3 residues past the end of the read, so its final part is completed from the germline J gene. The J gene is TRBJ2-1, the V gene TRBV18, with TRBD2 matching 10 bases. The germline V gene has CDR1 KGHSH and CDR2 LQKENI. Unmatched junction bases numbered 10, after V lost 2 bases and J lost 9 bases. This CDR3 contains 16 residues. CDR3 amino acids: CASSPFRLAGESEQFF. The CDR3 bases that were read are TGTGCCAGCTCACCATTTAGGCTAGCGGGAGAGTCTGAG.

This clone was seen repeatedly, ten times or more. The read halts 3 residues ahead of the CDR3 end, with the missing end drawn from the germline J gene. The V call is TRBV5-6, the J call TRBJ2-1; 8 positions match TRBD2. The CDR3 is made up of 14 amino acids. V was pared by 1 base and J by 8 bases, with 5 bases of the junction left unmatched. Germline V gives CDR1 SGHDT, CDR2 YYEEEE. The CDR3 DNA, read in part, is TGTGCCAGCAGCTTGACTAGCGGAGGCTATGAG. It specifies CASSLTSGGYE. The complete CDR3 sequence is CASSLTSGGYEQFF.

Points on this clone: The read falls 3 residues short of the CDR3 end, and the missing part is taken from the germline J gene. The gene calls are TRBV7-8 and TRBJ1-4; D is unresolved. Germline V CDR1 and CDR2: SGHVS, FQNEAQ. This CDR3 has 14 amino acids. V dropped 1 base and J dropped 5 bases, with 8 bases sitting between them. The CDR3 reads CASSLVAPNEKLFF. The covered CDR3 bases are TGTGCCAGCAGCTTAGTAGCCCCAAATGAAAAA.

This clone was seen ten or more times. The sequenced fragment ends 3 residues before the CDR3 boundary, so the rest is inferred from the germline J gene. The chain joins TRBV6-2 or TRBV6-3 to TRBJ1-1; 7 nucleotides match TRBD1. Germline loops: CDR1 MNHEY, CDR2 SVGEGT. V lost 8 bases and J lost 0; bases outside the gene matches: 6. The length of the CDR3 is 14 residues. The sequenced CDR3 bases are TGTGCCAGCCGGGACAGTGCTTTGAACACTGAA. The encoded protein is CASRDSALNTE. The complete CDR3 sequence is CASRDSALNTEAFF.

This clone was found many times. Read sequence stops 3 residues before the CDR3 end, and the germline J gene provides the missing end. The V and J genes are TRBV5-8 and TRBJ2-1; TRBD2 matches at 7 bases. Germline-derived CDR1 and CDR2 are SGHTS and YDEGEE. The V segment lost 0 bases and the J segment 6 bases; nucleotides outside the gene matches: 6. CDR3 length equals 15 residues. The sequenced CDR3 bases are TGTGCCAGCAGCTTGGGTCTAGCGGAGACCAATGAG. Its translation is CASSLGLAETNE. The CDR3 in its entirety is CASSLGLAETNEQFF.

There are many counts of this clone. The CDR3 end is not reached by the read, which stops 3 residues before it; the germline J gene fills it in. The chain has TRBV29-1 and TRBJ2-7; 10 nucleotides agree with TRBD2. V was clipped by 4 bases and J by 2 bases; unmatched bases: 8. This CDR3 contains 15 residues. Per germline, CDR1 SQVTM and CDR2 ANQGSEA. CDR3: CSVVKITSGTYEQYF. The covered CDR3 bases are TGCAGCGTTGTCAAAATCACTAGCGGGACCTACGAG.

The sample holds many counts of this clone. Coverage ceases 3 residues before the CDR3 finishes, and the germline J gene fills in the end. This chain links TRBV6-2 or TRBV6-3 with TRBJ2-1, with a tentative D call TRBD2 (5 bases). There are 13 residues in the CDR3. Germline V gene sequence: CDR1 MNHEY, CDR2 SVGEGT. V lost 5 bases, J lost 4 bases, and 9 bases lay in between. Incomplete CDR3 DNA: TGTGCCAGCAGTATAAGACTATACAATGAG. It specifies CASSIRLYNE. The whole CDR3 is CASSIRLYNEQFF.

Many counts were recorded for this clone. Read sequence stops 3 residues before the CDR3 end, and the germline J gene provides the missing end. The V gene is TRBV10-3, the J gene TRBJ1-4; 7 bases map to TRBD1. With V trimmed by 9 bases and J by 5 bases, 6 bases remained unmatched. Germline assignment: CDR1 ENHRY and CDR2 SYGVKD. The CDR3 covers 13 residues. CDR3 amino acids: CAIRQGANEKLFF. Incomplete CDR3 DNA: TGTGCCATAAGACAGGGCGCCAATGAAAAA.

This clone has a count of ten or more. The CDR3 goes on 3 residues after the read ends, and that part is filled in from the germline J gene. The chain uses TRBV9 and TRBJ2-7; D not certain. V dropped 0 bases and J dropped 2 bases, with 6 bases sitting between them. This CDR3 is built from 13 residues. CDR1 is SGDLS and CDR2 is YYNGEE in the germline V gene. CDR3 protein: CASSVGSAYEQYF. CDR3 DNA (partial): TGTGCCAGCAGCGTAGGTTCCGCCTACGAG.

This clone was counted at least ten times. The read halts 3 residues ahead of the CDR3 end, with the missing end drawn from the germline J gene. The chain recombines TRBV12-3 or TRBV12-4 with TRBJ1-1, with TRBD1 identical over 7 bases. This CDR3 contains 16 residues. J lost 0 bases, V lost 5 bases, and 9 bases had no gene match. Partial CDR3 DNA: TGTGCCAGCAGTCCTATGACAGGGAGGTTGAACACTGAA. It specifies CASSPMTGRLNTE. From start to end, the CDR3 is CASSPMTGRLNTEAFF.

Comment on this clone: An end of the junction does not agree with germline; a read error may underlie this. The CDR3 end is not reached by the read, which stops 3 residues before it; the germline J gene fills it in. The rearrangement links TRBV10-2 to TRBJ2-3; TRBD2 is a possible D gene (7 bases). Germline V CDR1 and CDR2: WSHSY, SAAADI. This CDR3 has 13 amino acids. The sequenced part of the CDR3 DNA is TGCACCAGCAGTGATTGGGAGGGGGAGACG. Translating it yields CTSSDWEGET. The whole CDR3 sequence reads CTSSDWEGETQYF.

This clone was counted ten times or more. The read gets to within 3 residues of the CDR3 end, and the germline J gene fills in the rest. This chain joins TRBV7-9 and TRBJ1-2, with D tentatively TRBD1 (5 bases). Germline CDR1 is SEHNR and CDR2 is FQNEAQ (reference sequence). V dropped 5 bases and J dropped 7 bases, with 17 bases sitting between them. The CDR3 extends over 14 amino acids. The CDR3 loop is CASSHRPPGVGYTF. The covered CDR3 bases are TGTGCCAGCAGCCACAGGCCCCCGGGGGTTGGC.

This clone was recorded at least ten times. The junction does not match germline at one end; this may be a read error. The read ends 3 residues early relative to the CDR3; the germline J gene fills the gap. The gene calls are TRBV4-2 and TRBJ2-5; D might be TRBD1 or TRBD2, each matching 5 bases. Germline assignment: CDR1 LGHNA and CDR2 YNFKEQ. This CDR3 region has 14 residues. The DNA read from the CDR3 is TGCGCCAGCAGCCAAGAGGGCAGGGTCGAGACC. Translating it yields CASSQEGRVET. The CDR3 in full is CASSQEGRVETQYF.

This clone was counted many times. Coverage ceases 3 residues before the CDR3 finishes, and the germline J gene fills in the end. This chain connects TRBV20-1 to TRBJ2-1; a weak D match, TRBD1 (5 bases). V lost 0 bases and J 0 bases, leaving 9 bases between the germline ends. This CDR3 is built from 15 residues. CDR1 DFQATT and CDR2 SNEGSKA come from the germline V gene (reference sequence). This CDR3 reads CSARDPTGSYNEQFF. Incomplete CDR3 DNA: TGCAGTGCTAGAGATCCAACAGGCTCCTACAATGAG.

This clone was observed at least ten times. The DNA read from the CDR3 is TGCGCCAGCAGCCTCCGGACAGGGGATGAAAAA. Translated: CASSLRTGDEK. The full CDR3 protein is CASSLRTGDEKLFF. The chain joins TRBV5-1 to TRBJ1-4, with 9 bases that match TRBD1. Read sequence stops 3 residues before the CDR3 end, and the germline J gene provides the missing end. CDR3 length: 14 amino acids. Germline values: CDR1 SGHRS, CDR2 YFSETQ. The V and J ends lost 4 bases and 6 bases, in that order; junction bases with no gene match: 4. The full variable domain, completed using reference TRBV5-1 and TRBJ1-4, is KAGVTQTPRYLIKTRGQQVTLSCSPISGHRSVSWYQQTPGQGLQFLFEYFSETQRNKGNFPGRFSGRQFSNSRSEMNVSTLELGDSALYLCASSLRTGDEKLFFGSGTQLSVL.

This clone was seen many times. The read ends 3 residues shy of where the CDR3 ends; the end is completed using the germline J gene. The genes are TRBV14 and TRBJ2-7; 9 bases line up with TRBD2. Germline lookup yields CDR1 SGHDN and CDR2 FVKESK. The CDR3 loop spans 16 amino acids. Losses at the gene ends were 1 base for V and 3 bases for J; bases not matched to a gene: 7. CDR3 DNA (partial): TGTGCCAGCAGCCAAGCTCCCCCAGCGGGGGGCTACGAG. It specifies CASSQAPPAGGYE. In full, the CDR3 reads CASSQAPPAGGYEQYF. The entire variable domain, with the rest obtained from reference TRBV14 and TRBJ2-7, is as follows: EAGVTQFPSHSVIEKGQTVTLRCDPISGHDNLYWYRRVMGKEIKFLLHFVKESKQDESGMPNNRFLAERTGGTYSTLKVQPAELEDSGVYFCASSQAPPAGGYEQYFGPGTRLTVT.